One sample yielded the 11 T cell receptor beta chains listed below, sequenced in a study of CD8+ T cells in alopecia areata (dated by TCRdb to 2017 to 2018). The sample's time point label is to be understood as: baseline before oral tofacitinib. Receptor amplification or capture employed the immunoSEQ multiplex PCR assay. To provide template for TCR sequencing, every sample had RNA extracted and reverse transcribed into cDNA. In its TCRdb copy, this immuneACCESS table keeps in-frame sequences only and misses some clones. Where compared with another copy, unresolved V genes explain less than half of these, and the others have no known cause. Within this sample are 200,000 to 250,000 clones, with around 62% of them counted one time only. The top ten hold 0.45% of the sample. Here the sequenced sample was CD4+ T cells sorted from blood, taken at week 0. All receptors derive from a human donor with alopecia areata.

This clone was detected only a few times. The rearrangement joins TRBV5-6 to TRBJ2-7; a weak D match, TRBD2 (5 bases). V shed 4 bases and J shed 3 bases, with 14 bases lying between them. Germline V gives CDR1 SGHDT, CDR2 YYEEEE. This CDR3 spans 14 amino acids. The CDR3 DNA follows: TGTGCCAGCAGCCGGCCGGGGAGTTTCTACGAGCAGTACTTC. This translates into CASSRPGSFYEQYF.

The chain couples TRBV23-1 to TRBJ2-7, with no clear D. TRBV23-1 is annotated as an ORF whose role is uncertain. This CDR3 region has 11 residues. The CDR3 nucleotides are TGCGCCAGCATCGCTACGGGTGCGGATCCCGTC. Residues: CASIATGADPV.

V gene TRBV7-2 combines with J gene TRBJ2-3; D possibly corresponds to TRBD2 (7 bases). Looked up from germline, CDR1 is SGHTA and CDR2 is FQGNSA. The CDR3 spans 14 residues. Trimming removed 6 bases at V and 6 bases at J, with 16 bases between. The CDR3 DNA reads TGTGCCAGCAGTCGGTCTGGGGGGGCCGATACGCAGTATTTT. Translating gives CASSRSGGADTQYF.

As to this clone: Other DNA sequences from this sample encode an identical CDR3 as well. The V call is TRBV6-5, the J call TRBJ2-7; 9 bases align to TRBD2. The CDR3 has 15 amino acids. The J segment lost 3 bases and the V segment lost 0 bases, leaving 3 bases of the junction unmatched. Germline CDR1 reads MNHEY; CDR2 reads SVGAGI. The CDR3 is CASSYSSSGGYEQYF. The CDR3 DNA is TGTGCCAGCAGTTACTCGAGTAGCGGGGGCTACGAGCAGTACTTC.

The rearrangement joins TRBV25-1 to TRBJ1-2; 8 bases line up with TRBD1. V shed 3 bases and J 8 bases; nucleotides not matched to a gene: 11. Germline lookup yields CDR1 MGHDK and CDR2 SYGVNS. The CDR3 contains 15 residues. CDR3 DNA sequence: TGTGCCAGCAGTGACCAGGGGGCGCTTACGTTCGGCTACACCTTC. As protein: CASSDQGALTFGYTF.

Only one count was recorded for this clone. V gene TRBV30 combines with J gene TRBJ2-2; D is unclear. Germline V gene data show CDR1 as GTSNPN and CDR2 as SVGIG (reference sequence). Trimming took 8 bases from V and 8 from J, leaving 9 bases between them. The CDR3 has 10 amino acids. CDR3 nucleotide sequence: TGTGCCGCCGGCCCAGGGGAGCTGTTTTTT. Encoded protein: CAAGPGELFF. The full variable domain, with the rest looked up from reference TRBV30 and TRBJ2-2, is SQTIHQWPATLVQPVGSPLSLECTVEGTSNPNLYWYRQAAGRGLQLLFYSVGIGQISSEVPQNLSASRPQDRQFILSSKKLLLSDSGFYLCAAGPGELFFGEGSRLTVL.

This clone was counted a few times. The chain recombines TRBV7-2 with TRBJ2-7; TRBD2 is a possible D gene (5 bases). The CDR3 has 15 amino acids. Germline V gene data show CDR1 as SGHTA and CDR2 as FQGNSA. With 1 base removed from V and 0 bases from J, the gap between germline ends came to 10 bases. As DNA, the CDR3 is TGTGCCAGCAGCTTAGACCCGGGAAGCTCCTACGAGCAGTACTTC. Translating it yields CASSLDPGSSYEQYF.

This chain connects TRBV5-1 to TRBJ2-7; maybe TRBD2 (6 bases). With 3 bases removed from V and 2 bases from J, the gap between germline ends came to 12 bases. The CDR3 length is 14 residues. Germline CDR1 SGHRS, CDR2 YFSETQ. The CDR3 DNA sequence: TGCGCCAGCAGCTCCGGCGGGGCCACCTACGAGCAGTACTTC. This codes for CASSSGGATYEQYF.

The chain uses TRBV30 and TRBJ1-2, with TRBD1 matching over 7 bases. Germline lookup yields CDR1 GTSNPN and CDR2 SVGIG (reference sequence). The CDR3 totals 15 residues. With V trimmed by 3 bases and J by 4 bases, 11 bases remained unmatched. The CDR3 bases are TGTGCCTGGAGGGACAAGCGTGGACAGGTCTATGGCTACACCTTC. Amino acids: CAWRDKRGQVYGYTF.

A word on this clone: Sequence at one end of the junction differs from germline and may be a read error. The V call is TRBV11-2, the J call TRBJ2-6; 7 positions match TRBD1. From germline, CDR1 is SGHAT and CDR2 FQNNGV. This CDR3 is built from 17 residues. CDR3 bases: TGTGCCAGCACTATTGACAGGGTTCAGTCTGGAGCCAACGTCCTGACTTTC. Protein sequence: CASTIDRVQSGANVLTF.

This chain links TRBV30 with TRBJ1-5, with 8 positions matching TRBD1. The CDR3 is made up of 14 amino acids. Germline loops: CDR1 GTSNPN, CDR2 SVGIG (reference sequence). The V and J ends lost 4 bases and 5 bases, in that order; junction bases with no gene match: 7. This CDR3 is CAWTPGQAYQPQHF. CDR3 bases: TGTGCCTGGACCCCGGGACAGGCCTATCAGCCCCAGCATTTT.